This paragraph covers one TCR beta chain sequence. Antigen specificity is unknown. PCR primers comprised 60 Vbeta and 13 Jbeta primers. Profiled with immunoSEQ multiplex PCR; TCRdb holds only in-frame clones, not every one. The table has 65,000 to 85,000 clones, approximately 90% seen once. This specimen belongs to a study of cytomegalovirus exposure and HLA in healthy donors. CDR1 is SGHTA, CDR2 FQGNSA, per germline. Trimming pared 1 base from V and 0 bases from J, leaving 9 bases between. The CDR3 covers 15 residues. Study observations and caveats: When analyzed later, the rates of TCR association showed variation by HLA locus, with DRB1 the most and HLA-C the fewest. The study flagged fewer than 200 TCR beta chains as cytomegalovirus-associated. Confirmation was obtained in vitro that a few CMV-associated chains are specific for CMV antigens. Later, an analysis found that common viral pathogens appeared to be linked with several of the most significant clusters.

This clonotype was obtained from a woman aged 25 to 39 in good health and CMV-seronegative. Sequenced: PBMCs. This chain uses TRBV7-2 with TRBJ1-2; D not certain. The CDR3 region has the DNA TGTGCCAGCAGCTTAGACGTCAGCGCTAACTATGGCTACACCTTC. As protein: CASSLDVSANYGYTF. The whole variable domain, remainder taken from reference TRBV7-2 and TRBJ1-2, is GAGVSQSPSNKVTEKGKDVELRCDPISGHTALYWYRQSLGQGLEFLIYFQGNSAPDKSGLPSDRFSAERTGGSVSTLTIQRTQQEDSAVYLCASSLDVSANYGYTFGSGTRLTVV.